The 29 T cell receptor beta chains given below trace back to one sample, sequenced in a study of T cell repertoires in cytomegalovirus infection (dated by TCRdb to about 2019). The listed sequencing device is Illumina HiSeq 1500. Clones were called with MiXCR by TCRdb after fastp trimmed the public reads at Q25, and only in-frame beta chains were retained. Merged by CDR3 protein, the rows form single entries marked with the most common genes and DNA. The sample table contains about 190,000 distinct CDR3 sequences; only one count was recorded for 8.5% to 10% of them. The ten largest make up roughly 5.1% of the sample. What was sequenced was PBMCs. These receptors were taken from a human donor in good health (CMV status not recorded). Some clones in this sample may be carry-over from other donors' samples.

This clonotype was seen many times. V gene TRBV7-9 combines with J gene TRBJ2-7, with 9 bases that match TRBD1. The CDR3 is made up of 15 amino acids. The germline V gene has CDR1 SEHNR and CDR2 FQNEAQ (reference sequence). The trim removed 4 bases at V and 0 bases at J, leaving 4 bases unmatched. CDR3 residues: CASSSEGQGSYEQYF. For the CDR3, the DNA is TGTGCCAGCAGCTCCGAGGGACAGGGCTCCTACGAGCAGTACTTC.

This clonotype was detected ten times or more. The chain uses TRBV6-2 or TRBV6-3 and TRBJ2-2, with TRBD2 matching 9 bases. V lost 6 bases, J lost 0 bases, and 2 bases stayed unmatched. The CDR3 is made up of 15 amino acids. Germline V CDR1 and CDR2: MNHEY, SVGEGT. DNA of the CDR3: TGTGCCAGCAGACCTAGCGGGGCGAACACCGGGGAGCTGTTTTTT. Protein sequence: CASRPSGANTGELFF.

The sample holds many counts of this clonotype. V and J are TRBV11-2 and TRBJ1-6; TRBD1 agrees at 7 bases. CDR1 and CDR2 from the germline V gene are SGHAT and FQNNGV. The CDR3 runs to 16 residues. Germline trimming cut 3 bases from V and 4 bases from J; bases unmatched to any gene: 6. The CDR3 region is CASSFRDREYNSPLHF. CDR3 nucleotide sequence: TGTGCCAGCAGCTTCCGGGACAGAGAATATAATTCACCCCTCCACTTT.

Many counts were recorded for this clonotype. The J gene is TRBJ2-2, the V gene TRBV11-3; possibly TRBD2 for D (6 bases). V lost 5 bases and J 5 bases, leaving 12 bases between the germline ends. Germline CDR1 and CDR2: SGHNT and YENEEA. This CDR3 is 14 amino acids long. The CDR3 spells CASSKAGATGELFF. For the CDR3, the DNA is TGTGCCAGCAGCAAAGCGGGCGCAACCGGGGAGCTGTTTTTT.

This clonotype was recorded many times. The chain links TRBV7-2 to TRBJ2-7, with D possibly matching TRBD2 (5 bases). This CDR3 contains 15 residues. Trimming cost V 7 bases and J 2 bases, with 18 bases left between them. Germline values: CDR1 SGHTA, CDR2 FQGNSA. The CDR3 DNA reads TGTGCCAGCAACCCCGCCCGGGGATCGACCTACGAGCAGTACTTC. Amino acids: CASNPARGSTYEQYF.

The chain carries TRBV7-9 and TRBJ2-1; D is ambiguous. The CDR3 has 15 residues. V was cut by 2 bases and J by 3 bases, with 11 bases left in between. CDR1 is SEHNR and CDR2 is FQNEAQ in the germline V gene (reference sequence). CDR3 residues: CASSLTRANYNEQFF. As DNA, the CDR3 is TGTGCCAGCAGCTTAACCCGGGCTAACTACAATGAGCAGTTCTTC.

There are many counts of this clonotype. The rearrangement uses TRBV7-2 and TRBJ1-6, with D perhaps matching TRBD1 (5 bases). The V end lost 1 base, the J end lost 7 bases, and 14 bases lay between the germline ends. This CDR3 contains 16 residues. From germline, CDR1 is SGHTA and CDR2 FQGNSA. This chain's CDR3 is CASSLGGAMINSPLHF. In DNA form, the CDR3 reads TGTGCCAGCAGCTTAGGAGGGGCAATGATCAATTCACCCCTCCACTTT.

The table lists this clonotype with a few counts. This chain links TRBV14 with TRBJ2-1, with 7 positions matching TRBD1. CDR1 is SGHDN, CDR2 FVKESK, per germline. The CDR3 consists of 16 residues. Germline trimming cut 0 bases from V and 2 bases from J; bases unmatched to any gene: 4. The CDR3 spells CASSQELGTAYNEQFF. The CDR3 coding sequence is TGTGCCAGCAGCCAAGAACTCGGGACAGCCTACAATGAGCAGTTCTTC.

This clonotype was picked up many times. The rearrangement joins TRBV7-2 to TRBJ2-7, with D hard to call. Between the trimmed V and J ends, which lost 5 bases and 2 bases, there was a span of 10 bases. Per germline, CDR1 SGHTA and CDR2 FQGNSA. The CDR3 covers 13 residues. The CDR3 region is CASSADLPYEQYF. The CDR3 coding sequence is TGTGCCAGCAGCGCAGATCTCCCCTACGAGCAGTACTTC.

Ten or more counts support this clonotype. This chain links TRBV11-2 with TRBJ1-4; 10 positions match TRBD1. The CDR3 is 21 residues long. CDR1 is SGHAT and CDR2 is FQNNGV in the germline V gene. The V segment lost 4 bases and the J segment 8 bases; nucleotides outside the gene matches: 25. CDR3 sequence: CASSSLNSGQGVARGREKLFF. Here the CDR3 DNA reads TGTGCCAGCAGCTCTCTAAACAGCGGACAGGGGGTAGCCCGAGGGAGAGAAAAACTGTTTTTT.

The rearrangement links TRBV30 to TRBJ1-4, with 7 bases lining up with TRBD1. Germline CDR1 reads GTSNPN; CDR2 reads SVGIG (reference sequence). The CDR3 spans 14 residues. After removal of 3 bases from V and 3 bases from J, the junction contained 4 bases not matched to a gene. CDR3 region: CAWRGDRPNEKLFF. CDR3 sequence (DNA): TGTGCCTGGAGGGGGGACAGACCTAATGAAAAACTGTTTTTT.

The V call is TRBV6-5, the J call TRBJ1-3; TRBD1 is a possible D gene (5 bases). The CDR3 has 15 residues. Per germline, CDR1 MNHEY and CDR2 SVGAGI. With 5 bases removed from V and 4 bases from J, the gap between germline ends came to 15 bases. The CDR3, as DNA: TGTGCCAGCAGTGGCGGGGAGTCAGGGGGAAACACCATATATTTT. It specifies CASSGGESGGNTIYF.

The sample holds a few counts of this clonotype. The genes are TRBV20-1 and TRBJ2-5; TRBD2 matches 11 bases. CDR3 length: 16 amino acids. The germline CDR1 and CDR2 sequences are DFQATT and SNEGSKA (reference sequence). Trimming took 7 bases from V and 5 from J; bases not matched to a gene: 15. Written as DNA, the CDR3 is TGCAGTGTATCTTTCGTAGCGGGAGGGAATGCGGAGACCCAGTACTTC. Protein sequence: CSVSFVAGGNAETQYF.

The genes are TRBV5-1 and TRBJ2-5; possible D gene TRBD1, 6 bases. Germline V gene data show CDR1 as SGHRS and CDR2 as YFSETQ. V was cut by 3 bases and J by 3 bases, with 15 bases left in between. The CDR3 runs to 15 residues. The chain's CDR3 is CASSWNNRVEETQYF. The CDR3 bases are TGCGCCAGCAGCTGGAACAACAGGGTAGAAGAGACCCAGTACTTC.

This clonotype was counted between two and nine times. The V gene is TRBV28, the J gene TRBJ1-2; possibly TRBD1 for D (5 bases). Germline V gene lookup returns CDR1 MDHEN and CDR2 SYDVKM. The CDR3 extends over 14 amino acids. The V gene lost 7 bases and the J gene lost 3 bases, with 15 bases spanning the gap. CDR3 bases: TGTGCCAGCATAAATTCAGGGTTGGACTATGGCTACACCTTC. Protein product: CASINSGLDYGYTF.

Ten or more counts support this clonotype. This sequence joins TRBV5-8 and TRBJ2-5; TRBD2 matches at 7 bases. V lost 4 bases and J lost 2; bases outside the gene matches: 5. The CDR3 runs to 14 residues. Germline V gene lookup returns CDR1 SGHTS and CDR2 YDEGEE. In nucleotides, the CDR3 is TGTGCCAGCAGCCAACTAGCGCTTCAAGAGACCCAGTACTTC. As protein: CASSQLALQETQYF.

The chain links TRBV20-1 to TRBJ2-3, with a tentative D call TRBD1 (5 bases). The CDR3 sequence is 15 residues long. The germline V gene encodes CDR1 DFQATT and CDR2 SNEGSKA (reference sequence). V was trimmed by 3 bases and J by 4 bases, leaving 17 bases between them. CDR3 sequence (DNA): TGCAGTGCTAGCCAGTCCCAAGGGGTTTCAGATACGCAGTATTTT. It codes for CSASQSQGVSDTQYF.

This clonotype has at least ten counts. The chain joins TRBV10-3 to TRBJ2-3; TRBD2 matches 9 bases. V lost 6 bases and J lost 5; bases outside the gene matches: 6. Germline CDR1 is ENHRY and CDR2 is SYGVKD. The CDR3 covers 14 residues. This chain's CDR3 is CAIRASGEKDTQYF. In DNA, the CDR3 is TGTGCCATCAGAGCTAGCGGGGAGAAAGATACGCAGTATTTT.

This clonotype was detected ten times or more. Germline and junction disagree at one end, which may indicate a read error. V gene TRBV7-2 combines with J gene TRBJ2-5; 11 positions match TRBD2. Per germline, CDR1 SGHTA and CDR2 FQGNSA. This CDR3 spans 15 amino acids. Here the CDR3 DNA reads TGTGCCAGCAGATTAGCGGGGGGGCCTAGCGGGACCCAGTACTTC. Protein sequence: CASRLAGGPSGTQYF.

This clonotype occurred many times. The chain is built from TRBV7-2 and TRBJ2-5; D is possibly TRBD1 (5 bases). The length of the CDR3 is 12 residues. Per the germline V gene, CDR1 is SGHTA and CDR2 is FQGNSA. V lost 5 bases and J 9 bases, leaving 13 bases between the germline ends. CDR3 in DNA: TGTGCCAGCAGCACACAAGGGGCGGCCCAGTACTTC. Translating gives CASSTQGAAQYF.

This clonotype has a count of ten or more. This chain joins TRBV4-3 and TRBJ2-1; TRBD2 agrees at 15 bases. CDR1 is LGHNA, CDR2 YSLEER, per germline. The V gene end was trimmed by 6 bases and the J gene end by 3 bases; junction bases not matched to a gene: 6. The CDR3 is made up of 17 amino acids. The CDR3 nucleotides read TGCGCCAGCAGTCAGGGACTAGCGGGGGGTAACTACAATGAGCAGTTCTTC. Translation: CASSQGLAGGNYNEQFF.

This clonotype was seen more than once but under ten times. V gene TRBV7-9 combines with J gene TRBJ2-1; D unclear. The CDR3 has 13 residues. Per germline, CDR1 SEHNR and CDR2 FQNEAQ (reference sequence). V lost 3 bases and J lost 8, with 11 bases in between. DNA of the CDR3: TGTGCCAGCAGCTTTATCTATCGCGATGAGCAGTTCTTC. Residues: CASSFIYRDEQFF.

This clonotype was detected only a few times. The gene calls are TRBV6-2 or TRBV6-3 and TRBJ2-7; D possibly uses TRBD1 or TRBD2 (5 bases each). Germline values: CDR1 MNHEY, CDR2 SVGEGT. This CDR3 region has 14 residues. Trimming cost V 4 bases and J 3 bases, with 13 bases left between them. For the CDR3, the DNA is TGTGCCAGCAGTTGGGGGATTACCGACTACGAGCAGTACTTC. This translates into CASSWGITDYEQYF.

This clonotype was recorded at least ten times. V and J are TRBV15 and TRBJ1-5; weak D call: TRBD1 (5 bases). Germline CDR1 reads LNHNV; CDR2 reads YYDKDF (reference sequence). Deletions cut 1 base from V and 5 bases from J, with 6 bases between. The CDR3 spans 13 residues. CDR3 DNA: TGTGCCACCAGCAGAGTGGGGGATCAGCCCCAGCATTTT. It specifies CATSRVGDQPQHF.

The chain recombines TRBV2 with TRBJ1-1; D uncertain. The V end lost 4 bases, the J end lost 5 bases, and 5 bases lay between the germline ends. Per germline, CDR1 SNHLY and CDR2 FYNNEI. The CDR3 contains 11 residues. This CDR3 reads CASSAGTEAFF. Here the CDR3 DNA reads TGTGCCAGCAGTGCTGGGACTGAAGCTTTCTTT.

This clonotype was counted a few times. The DNA for the CDR3 is TGTGCCAGCAGTCAATCCTCCCAATACGAGCAGTACTTC. It codes for CASSQSSQYEQYF. The gene calls are TRBV6-6 and TRBJ2-7, with D hard to call. This CDR3 is 13 amino acids long. The germline V and J ends were trimmed by 5 bases and 4 bases, with 12 bases remaining between them. CDR1 MNHNY and CDR2 SVGAGI come from the germline V gene (reference sequence).

This clonotype was detected a few times. CDR3 nucleotide sequence: TGTGCCAGCAGACAACTAGCGGGAGTGGGTACCGGGGAGCTGTTTTTT. As protein: CASRQLAGVGTGELFF. V gene TRBV2 combines with J gene TRBJ2-2; 11 positions match TRBD2. Per germline, CDR1 SNHLY and CDR2 FYNNEI. The CDR3 is made up of 16 amino acids. J was trimmed by 5 bases and V by 6 bases; bases with no gene match: 8. Combining the CDR3 with reference TRBV2 and TRBJ2-2 gives the whole variable domain EPEVTQTPSHQVTQMGQEVILRCVPISNHLYFYWYRQILGQKVEFLVSFYNNEISEKSEIFDDQFSVERPDGSNFTLKIRSTKLEDSAMYFCASRQLAGVGTGELFFGEGSRLTVL.

The rearrangement uses TRBV19 and TRBJ1-1; D perhaps matches TRBD1 (6 bases). V lost 3 bases and J lost 5, with 16 bases in between. The CDR3 totals 15 residues. The germline gives CDR1 LNHDA, CDR2 SQIVND (reference sequence). CDR3 bases: TGTGCCAGTAGTATGTTCAACGCAGGGGCTACTGAAGCTTTCTTT. Translated, it gives CASSMFNAGATEAFF.

At least ten counts were recorded for this clonotype. V gene TRBV7-2 combines with J gene TRBJ2-2; no clear D. Deletions cut 4 bases from V and 0 bases from J, with 6 bases between. CDR3 length equals 14 residues. Per germline, CDR1 SGHTA and CDR2 FQGNSA. CDR3 sequence reads: CASSSSANTGELFF. The CDR3 region has the DNA TGTGCCAGCAGCTCGAGTGCGAACACCGGGGAGCTGTTTTTT.